This passage covers 18 T cell receptor beta chains from one sample sequenced in a study of blood T cell repertoires in COVID-19. TCRdb's table, derived via immunoSEQ multiplex PCR, lists solely in-frame clones and lacks some. In the table there are roughly 240,000 clones, over 80% of which are singletons. Source material: PBMCs or T cells enriched from blood (not recorded which). The origin of the receptors is a woman aged 25 to 45 with acute COVID-19.

The V and J genes are TRBV5-6 and TRBJ2-7; possible D gene TRBD2, 5 bases. V was cut by 1 base and J by 7 bases, with 12 bases left in between. This CDR3 comprises 13 residues. Germline V gene data show CDR1 as SGHDT and CDR2 as YYEEEE. Here the CDR3 DNA reads TGTGCCAGCAGCTTGTCACGGGATTTAGAGCAGTACTTC. Amino acid sequence: CASSLSRDLEQYF.

In its sample, this clone was seen once. The V gene is TRBV18, the J gene TRBJ1-2; D unclear. Trimming left V 2 bases short and J 7 bases short, with 14 bases between. The CDR3 has 14 residues. Germline V gene sequence: CDR1 KGHSH, CDR2 LQKENI. CDR3 amino acids: CASSPVPREAGYTF. CDR3 bases: TGTGCCAGCTCACCAGTACCCCGGGAGGCTGGCTACACCTTC.

This chain joins TRBV2 and TRBJ2-1, with D possibly TRBD2 on 6 matching bases. Germline CDR1 reads SNHLY; CDR2 reads FYNNEI. There are 12 residues in the CDR3. Trimming cost V 7 bases and J 8 bases, with 12 bases left between them. CDR3 bases: TGTGCCAGCACCGGAGGGGACGATGAGCAGTTCTTC. Amino acids: CASTGGDDEQFF.

This chain uses TRBV5-5 with TRBJ2-7, with TRBD1 identical over 7 bases. Trimming removed 4 bases from V and 0 bases from J; junction bases left unmatched: 10. The V gene's germline CDR1 is SGHKS and CDR2 YYEKEE (reference sequence). The CDR3 extends over 16 amino acids. Written as DNA, the CDR3 is TGTGCCAGCAGCCGGGTGGGACAGTTCAGCTCCTACGAGCAGTACTTC. It encodes CASSRVGQFSSYEQYF.

The chain carries TRBV10-3 and TRBJ1-6, with 7 bases matching TRBD1. The CDR3 runs 15 residues. Trimming at V came to 11 bases and at J to 4 bases, leaving 11 bases not matched to a gene. The V gene's germline CDR1 is ENHRY and CDR2 SYGVKD. Here the CDR3 reads CAARDSFIYNSPLHF. The CDR3 DNA follows: TGTGCCGCACGGGACAGCTTCATTTATAATTCACCCCTCCACTTT.

This chain connects TRBV18 to TRBJ1-1; D is unresolved. There are 14 residues in the CDR3. Per germline, CDR1 KGHSH and CDR2 LQKENI. Trimming stripped 0 bases from V and 3 bases from J, with 8 bases between. The CDR3 loop is CASSPPGEDTEAFF. DNA for the CDR3: TGTGCCAGCTCACCACCGGGTGAGGACACTGAAGCTTTCTTT.

The chain links TRBV6-5 to TRBJ2-5; 7 bases line up with TRBD2. This CDR3 has 15 residues. J gave up 5 bases and V 6 bases, and 12 bases lay outside the gene matches. Per the germline V gene, CDR1 is MNHEY and CDR2 is SVGAGI. CDR3: CASSHREVGVETQYF. The DNA for the CDR3 is TGTGCCAGCAGCCACCGGGAGGTCGGGGTGGAGACCCAGTACTTC.

The V and J genes are TRBV6-5 and TRBJ2-1, with TRBD2 matching over 10 bases. The CDR3 totals 13 residues. V was clipped by 6 bases and J by 12 bases; unmatched bases: 8. Germline CDR1 MNHEY, CDR2 SVGAGI. CDR3 bases: TGTGCCAGCAGCCACAGATTAGCGGGGGGGCAGTTCTTC. It yields the protein CASSHRLAGGQFF.

The chain combines TRBV7-9 with TRBJ2-3, with D perhaps TRBD1 (6 bases). The CDR3 is 15 residues long. The germline CDR1 and CDR2 sequences are SEHNR and FQNEAQ (reference sequence). V lost 5 bases and J 7 bases, leaving 19 bases between the germline ends. Written as DNA, the CDR3 is TGTGCCAGCAGCAGAGTGACAGGAGACCCAAATACGCAGTATTTT. Its protein product is CASSRVTGDPNTQYF.

V usage is TRBV5-1 and J usage is TRBJ2-1; the match to TRBD2 covers 11 bases. Trimming took 4 bases from V and 4 from J; bases not matched to a gene: 4. From germline, CDR1 is SGHRS and CDR2 YFSETQ. There are 15 residues in the CDR3. CDR3 amino acids: CASSPLAGGYNEQFF. The CDR3, as DNA: TGCGCCAGCAGCCCGCTAGCGGGGGGATACAATGAGCAGTTCTTC.

The CDR3 DNA follows: TGTGCCAGCAGCTTAGCCGCCGGACTAGCGGGGGTACTAAACATTCAGTACTTC. It codes for CASSLAAGLAGVLNIQYF. V gene TRBV7-9 combines with J gene TRBJ2-4, with TRBD2 identical over 13 bases. The CDR3 extends over 18 amino acids. J gave up 6 bases and V 0 bases, and 8 bases lay outside the gene matches. Germline V lookup: CDR1 SEHNR, CDR2 FQNEAQ (reference sequence).

This CDR3 reads CAISRTADGYTF. The DNA of the CDR3 is TGTGCCATCAGTCGGACAGCCGATGGCTACACCTTC. The chain is built from TRBV10-3 and TRBJ1-2; a possible D gene is TRBD1 (6 bases). The CDR3 extends over 12 amino acids. Trimming pared 5 bases from V and 6 bases from J, leaving 10 bases between. Germline lookup yields CDR1 ENHRY and CDR2 SYGVKD.

V usage is TRBV27 and J usage is TRBJ1-4, with D perhaps matching TRBD1 (5 bases). CDR1 and CDR2 from the germline V gene are MNHEY and SMNVEV (reference sequence). The CDR3 is 14 amino acids. Trimming shortened V by 3 bases and J by 8 bases, and 13 bases separated the two germline ends. CDR3 sequence reads: CASSFRGRGEKLFF. The CDR3 nucleotides read TGTGCCAGCAGTTTTAGGGGAAGGGGCGAAAAACTGTTTTTT. Full variable domain (missing parts from reference TRBV27 and TRBJ1-4): EAQVTQNPRYLITVTGKKLTVTCSQNMNHEYMSWYRQDPGLGLRQIYYSMNVEVTDKGDVPEGYKVSRKEKRNFPLILESPSPNQTSLYFCASSFRGRGEKLFFGSGTQLSVL.

The rearrangement joins TRBV5-6 to TRBJ2-7; 9 bases align to TRBD1. Germline V gene sequence: CDR1 SGHDT, CDR2 YYEEEE. The CDR3 extends over 15 amino acids. V lost 1 base, J lost 2 bases, and 4 bases stayed unmatched. In DNA, the CDR3 is TGTGCCAGCAGCTTGATGGACAGGGGACCCTACGAGCAGTACTTC. Amino acids: CASSLMDRGPYEQYF.

The rearrangement links TRBV2 to TRBJ2-3; 8 bases are shared with TRBD2. Germline CDR1 reads SNHLY; CDR2 reads FYNNEI. With V trimmed by 6 bases and J by 4 bases, 6 bases remained unmatched. CDR3 length equals 14 residues. The CDR3 loop is CASRNRGGPDTQYF. DNA of the CDR3: TGTGCCAGCAGGAACCGGGGGGGCCCAGATACGCAGTATTTT.

This rearrangement joins TRBV19 to TRBJ2-2; D call uncertain. This CDR3 spans 14 amino acids. V lost 8 bases to trimming and J lost 2 bases, with 12 bases between them. CDR1 LNHDA and CDR2 SQIVND come from the germline V gene (reference sequence). CDR3 loop: CASLVNTNTGELFF. CDR3 coding DNA: TGTGCCAGTTTGGTTAACACCAACACCGGGGAGCTGTTTTTT.

The V and J genes are TRBV5-5 and TRBJ1-2; D may be TRBD1 (6 bases). Trimming took 4 bases from V and 2 from J, leaving 9 bases between them. The CDR3 length is 13 residues. The germline V gene encodes CDR1 SGHKS and CDR2 YYEKEE (reference sequence). As DNA, the CDR3 is TGTGCCAGCAGCCCAGGACAGAACTATGGCTACACCTTC. It encodes CASSPGQNYGYTF.

This clone was detected only a few times. Within the sample, other DNA sequences also encode this same CDR3. The chain recombines TRBV7-9 with TRBJ1-1; maybe TRBD1 (6 bases). CDR3 length: 14 residues. Germline CDR1 reads SEHNR; CDR2 reads FQNEAQ (reference sequence). The V and J ends lost 2 bases and 0 bases respectively, with 7 bases between them. The CDR3 sequence: CASSLTGMNTEAFF. The CDR3 region has the DNA TGTGCCAGCAGCTTAACAGGGATGAACACTGAAGCTTTCTTT.